The 7 T cell receptor beta chains given below trace back to one sample, sequenced in a study of T-cell memory formation after mild COVID-19. TCRdb re-analysed the 5' RACE reads in MiXCR, keeping a single row per CDR3 protein. The sample yields a few hundred thousand distinct CDR3 sequences, roughly a fifth seen once. The sample was PBMCs or a T cell subset sorted from them (not recorded which). These TCRs come from a man between 18 and 35 years old who had mild COVID-19 (a few samples of this study predate the infection). Cell type and time point are not known.

This clonotype was counted only a few times. This chain connects TRBV4-1 to TRBJ2-1; 8 nucleotides line up with TRBD2. The CDR3 length is 18 residues. The germline CDR1 and CDR2 sequences are MGHRA and YSYEKL. With 1 base clipped from V and 1 base from J, the junction kept 9 bases outside the gene matches. CDR3 protein: CASSQGRTSGRSYNEQFF. The DNA of the CDR3 is TGCGCCAGCAGCCAAGGGCGAACTAGCGGCCGTTCCTACAATGAGCAGTTCTTC.

The J gene is TRBJ2-5, the V gene TRBV12-3 or TRBV12-4; D is perhaps TRBD2 (6 bases). The V gene lost 6 bases and the J gene lost 2 bases, with 16 bases spanning the gap. CDR3 size: 15 residues. The CDR3 DNA sequence: TGTGCCAGCAGCCAAGACGCGGGGTCGCAAGAGACCCAGTACTTC. It codes for CASSQDAGSQETQYF.

The chain couples TRBV5-1 to TRBJ2-2, with D hard to call. The CDR3 is made up of 15 amino acids. From germline, CDR1 is SGHRS and CDR2 YFSETQ. The V gene lost 0 bases and the J gene lost 4 bases, with 10 bases spanning the gap. The CDR3 loop is CASSLVGLSTGELFF. In DNA, the CDR3 is TGCGCCAGCAGCTTGGTAGGGCTCAGCACCGGGGAGCTGTTTTTT.

The rearrangement links TRBV3-1 to TRBJ2-5, with 10 bases aligning to TRBD2. The trim removed 6 bases at V and 2 bases at J, leaving 0 bases unmatched. CDR1 and CDR2 from the germline V gene are LGHDT and YNNKEL (reference sequence). The CDR3 spans 13 residues. The CDR3 region is CASRGLAQETQYF. CDR3 sequence (DNA): TGTGCCAGCAGGGGACTAGCGCAAGAGACCCAGTACTTC.

Written as DNA, the CDR3 is TGTGCCAGCAGCCGTCAGGGGGCGGGAAAACTGTTTTTT. Amino acids: CASSRQGAGKLFF. V usage is TRBV14 and J usage is TRBJ1-4; 8 positions match TRBD1. The CDR3 length is 13 residues. J lost 10 bases, V lost 4 bases, and 5 bases had no gene match. The V gene's germline CDR1 is SGHDN and CDR2 FVKESK.

V gene TRBV15 combines with J gene TRBJ2-7, with a possible D match to TRBD1 (6 bases). Germline CDR1 is LNHNV and CDR2 is YYDKDF (reference sequence). The CDR3 loop spans 15 amino acids. With 4 bases removed from V and 2 bases from J, the gap between germline ends came to 15 bases. DNA of the CDR3: TGTGCCACCAGCATTCACCCAGGGGTCCCCTACGAGCAGTACGTC. It specifies CATSIHPGVPYEQYV.

The chain employs TRBV11-2 and TRBJ1-2; 7 positions match TRBD1. Trimming cost V 5 bases and J 6 bases; bases outside gene matches: 6. The germline gives CDR1 SGHAT, CDR2 FQNNGV. CDR3 length: 13 amino acids. Written as DNA, the CDR3 is TGTGCCAGCAGCCCAGGGGGAGCAAATGGCTACACCTTC. Protein: CASSPGGANGYTF. The complete variable domain, with remaining parts taken from reference TRBV11-2 and TRBJ1-2, reads EAGVAQSPRYKIIEKRQSVAFWCNPISGHATLYWYQQILGQGPKLLIQFQNNGVVDDSQLPKDRFSAERLKGVDSTLKIQPAKLEDSAVYLCASSPGGANGYTFGSGTRLTVV.